The clone carrying this T cell receptor (beta chain) has at least ten counts. Its antigen is as yet unknown. At deep level, the assay was performed. Replicate PCRs run on unsorted PBMC used 300 to 350 ng DNA, which was approximately 30,000 T cell genomes. Spread over ten immunoSEQ deep assay plates, unsorted PBMC DNA underwent sequencing. Assay used: immunoSEQ multiplex PCR; TCRdb lists only in-frame clones, some missing. The table records 97,000 or so clones, about half of them present only once. Trimming left V 8 bases short and J 1 base short, with 5 bases between. The CDR3 contains 10 residues. Germline V lookup: CDR1 GTSNPN, CDR2 SVGIG (reference sequence). This sample is drawn from a study of shared clonotypes between healthy human individuals. Findings and caveats of the study: Clonotype sharing among donors was expected to depend on sequencing depth.

The sequence was obtained from a woman aged 40 to 55 in good health. Some clones in this sample may be carry-over from other donors' samples. This rearrangement joins TRBV30 to TRBJ1-1; D might be TRBD1 (5 bases). The sequencing sample was made of PBMCs. CDR3: CAGANTEAFF. In nucleotides, the CDR3 is TGTGCCGGGGCGAACACTGAAGCTTTCTTT.